Following are 7 T cell receptor beta chains from one sample sequenced in a study of regulatory T cells in long-lasting Graves disease. Building the TCR beta libraries relied on iRepertoire HTBI primers, and CDR3 regions underwent Arm-PCR. MiXCR, applied by TCRdb to the multiplex PCR reads, yields one record per CDR3 protein. The table has 400,000 to 500,000 distinct CDR3 sequences, about 17% seen once; the top ten hold under 30%. Time point noted: newly diagnosed GD, antithyroid drugs for less than 3 months. RNA from PBMCs was the source of the TCR library. In addition, the sample was reused for a study of T cells in Graves' hyperthyroidism and ophthalmopathy.

The sequencing used peripheral blood mononuclear cells (PBMCs), collected at new diagnosis, from a patient treated with antithyroid drugs. The receptor source for this set is a woman in her late teens or twenties with Graves disease.

This clonotype came up many times. The genes are TRBV20-1 and TRBJ2-5; 13 bases agree with TRBD2. The germline CDR1 and CDR2 sequences are DFQATT and SNEGSKA (reference sequence). The V and J ends lost 6 bases and 1 base, in that order; junction bases with no gene match: 5. The CDR3 has 15 amino acids. CDR3 residues: CSATGTSGTQETQYF. CDR3 DNA sequence: TGCAGTGCCACCGGGACTAGCGGGACCCAAGAGACCCAGTACTTC.

This rearrangement joins TRBV9 to TRBJ2-4, with D tentatively TRBD2 (6 bases). Germline CDR1 reads SGDLS; CDR2 reads YYNGEE. This CDR3 region has 15 residues. V gave up 9 bases and J gave up 2 bases, with 18 bases separating them. The CDR3 DNA follows: TGTGCCATCCTTAGCGGAGGGGATACCAAAAACATTCAGTACTTC. Translation: CAILSGGDTKNIQYF.

This clonotype was counted many times. The J gene is TRBJ2-2, the V gene TRBV3-1; TRBD1 agrees at 9 bases. The CDR3 extends over 15 amino acids. V was clipped by 10 bases and J by 5 bases; unmatched bases: 11. Germline assignment: CDR1 LGHDT and CDR2 YNNKEL (reference sequence). CDR3 protein: CATSDRGLGTGELFF. CDR3 nucleotide sequence: TGTGCCACCTCGGACAGGGGACTTGGGACCGGGGAGCTGTTTTTT.

This chain links TRBV29-1 with TRBJ1-1; D is ambiguous. Germline CDR1 is SQVTM and CDR2 is ANQGSEA. The CDR3 length is 13 residues. The V end lost 6 bases, the J end lost 0 bases, and 11 bases lay between the germline ends. CDR3 region: CSVSWVMNTEAFF. The CDR3 DNA reads TGCAGCGTCAGTTGGGTTATGAACACTGAAGCTTTCTTT.

This clonotype was detected ten times or more. This chain links TRBV7-2 with TRBJ2-3, with D perhaps matching TRBD1 (5 bases). The CDR3 loop spans 12 amino acids. Germline V gene data show CDR1 as SGHTA and CDR2 as FQGNSA. V lost 5 bases and J 8 bases, leaving 11 bases between the germline ends. CDR3 nucleotide sequence: TGTGCCAGCAGCCTTAGGGGTGTTACGCAGTATTTT. Residues: CASSLRGVTQYF.

With regard to this clonotype: One end of the junction fails to match germline, which may point to a read error. V is TRBV4-3 and J is TRBJ2-1, with no clear D. Per the germline V gene, CDR1 is LGHNA and CDR2 is YSLEER. CDR3 length: 13 residues. The CDR3 loop reads CTSSQGVGYEQFF. The CDR3 DNA reads TGCACCAGCAGCCAAGGTGTGGGATATGAGCAGTTCTTC.

V gene TRBV12-3 or TRBV12-4 combines with J gene TRBJ1-3, with 7 bases matching TRBD1. V dropped 6 bases and J dropped 0; count of bases not matched to a gene: 8. The CDR3 has 16 amino acids. CDR3 nucleotide sequence: TGTGCCAGCAGCCTAGGGGGCCCCCGCTCTGGAAACACCATATATTTT. This encodes CASSLGGPRSGNTIYF.